The 25 T cell receptor beta chains reported below all come from one sample, sequenced in a study of blood T cell repertoires in COVID-19. The protocol was immunoSEQ multiplex PCR, while the TCRdb copy is restricted to in-frame clones and leaves out a portion. Of some 93,000 clones listed, 70% to 90% are singletons. The sequenced sample consisted of peripheral blood. Receptors were obtained from a man between 60 and 70 years old with acute or convalescent COVID-19.

The chain uses TRBV10-3 and TRBJ1-2; TRBD1 matches at 11 bases. The CDR3 contains 13 residues. The ends lost 5 bases at V and 8 bases at J; junction bases unmatched: 4. Germline assignment: CDR1 ENHRY and CDR2 SYGVKD. In nucleotides, the CDR3 is TGTGCCATCAGTAGGACAGGGGGCAACGGCTACACCTTC. Amino acids: CAISRTGGNGYTF.

The chain links TRBV7-6 to TRBJ1-5; 10 bases are a match to TRBD1. CDR3 length: 16 residues. V lost 1 base, J lost 6 bases, and 6 bases stayed unmatched. The germline V gene has CDR1 SGHVS and CDR2 FNYEAQ. Here the CDR3 DNA reads TGTGCCAGCAGCTTAGGACAGGGGGCTGGAGGTCAGCCCCAGCATTTT. Its protein is CASSLGQGAGGQPQHF.

This sequence joins TRBV3-1 (or the pseudogene TRBV3-2) and TRBJ1-3, with 9 bases lining up with TRBD1. The V gene end was trimmed by 4 bases and the J gene end by 2 bases; junction bases not matched to a gene: 15. This CDR3 has 19 amino acids. Per germline, CDR1 LGHDT and CDR2 YNNKEL (reference sequence). CDR3 nucleotides: TGTGCCAGCAGCCTCGGTCGGGGACAGGGAATCCTTGCTGGAAACACCATATATTTT. This sequence encodes CASSLGRGQGILAGNTIYF.

The rearrangement joins TRBV21-1 to TRBJ1-4. TRBV21-1 counts as a pseudogene. The CDR3 spans 14 residues. This CDR3 reads CASSKPRKREKLFF. CDR3 sequence (DNA): TGTGCCAGCAGCAAACCCCGAAAGCGTGAAAAACTGTTTTTT.

The V gene is TRBV12-5, the J gene TRBJ1-1, with unresolved D. The CDR3 runs 14 residues. The V end was cut by 1 base, the J end by 1 base, with 7 bases between. Germline-derived CDR1 and CDR2 are LGHNT and FRNRAP. The CDR3 loop is CASGLASGNTEAFF. The CDR3 region has the DNA TGTGCTAGTGGTTTGGCTTCAGGGAACACTGAAGCTTTCTTT.

V and J are TRBV4-1 and TRBJ1-1, with 8 bases lining up with TRBD1. V dropped 0 bases and J dropped 11; count of bases not matched to a gene: 17. The CDR3 extends over 17 amino acids. Germline lookup yields CDR1 MGHRA and CDR2 YSYEKL. The CDR3 region has the DNA TGCGCCAGCAGCCAAGATCTGCTTCAGGGGGCTCGATTATGGGCTTTCTTT. Amino acid sequence: CASSQDLLQGARLWAFF.

V is TRBV19 and J is TRBJ2-1; TRBD2 matches at 8 bases. Germline assignment: CDR1 LNHDA and CDR2 SQIVND (reference sequence). The J segment lost 2 bases and the V segment lost 1 base, leaving 10 bases of the junction unmatched. The CDR3 is 18 residues long. The CDR3 DNA is TGTGCCAGTAGTATAGGGGGCGGGAGGAGTTACACCTACAATGAGCAGTTCTTC. Its protein is CASSIGGGRSYTYNEQFF.

The chain links TRBV6-5 to TRBJ1-6, with D perhaps matching TRBD1 (5 bases). Germline assignment: CDR1 MNHEY and CDR2 SVGAGI. CDR3 size: 15 residues. V lost 6 bases and J 7 bases, leaving 16 bases between the germline ends. As DNA, the CDR3 is TGTGCCAGCAGGCTGACAGTCTCCCTAAATTCACCCCTCCACTTT. Protein sequence: CASRLTVSLNSPLHF.

The chain employs TRBV2 and TRBJ1-5; maybe TRBD1 (6 bases). This CDR3 comprises 15 residues. Germline values: CDR1 SNHLY, CDR2 FYNNEI. The V gene lost 6 bases and the J gene lost 4 bases, with 16 bases spanning the gap. This chain's CDR3 is CASSQDPGQNQPQHF. The CDR3 nucleotides read TGTGCCAGCAGCCAGGACCCGGGACAAAATCAGCCCCAGCATTTT. Using reference TRBV2 and TRBJ1-5 for the parts outside the CDR3, the full variable domain is EPEVTQTPSHQVTQMGQEVILRCVPISNHLYFYWYRQILGQKVEFLVSFYNNEISEKSEIFDDQFSVERPDGSNFTLKIRSTKLEDSAMYFCASSQDPGQNQPQHFGDGTRLSIL.

The V gene is TRBV5-1, the J gene TRBJ2-1, with D perhaps TRBD2 (6 bases). The CDR3 consists of 15 residues. The germline V gene encodes CDR1 SGHRS and CDR2 YFSETQ. With 1 base removed from V and 8 bases from J, the gap between germline ends came to 16 bases. This CDR3 reads CASSLWGQREDEQFF. In DNA form, the CDR3 reads TGCGCCAGCAGCTTGTGGGGCCAGAGGGAGGATGAGCAGTTCTTC.

The chain is built from TRBV18 and TRBJ2-7; possible D gene TRBD1, 5 bases. Trimming pared 2 bases from V and 6 bases from J, leaving 14 bases between. The CDR3 contains 14 residues. Germline values: CDR1 KGHSH, CDR2 LQKENI. In DNA form, the CDR3 reads TGTGCCAGCTCACCAGGGGCCGGAGCTGGCGAGCAGTACTTC. Protein product: CASSPGAGAGEQYF.

The CDR3 protein is CASSPTTGYEQYF. The CDR3 DNA reads TGCGCCAGCAGCCCAACGACAGGCTACGAGCAGTACTTC. The chain uses TRBV4-3 and TRBJ2-7; a weak D match, TRBD1 (6 bases). In germline, CDR1 is LGHNA, CDR2 YSLEER. Trimming pared 4 bases from V and 3 bases from J, leaving 10 bases between. This CDR3 spans 13 amino acids.

This clone appeared a few times. J is TRBJ2-7 and V is TRBV4-1; TRBD1 might be the D (5 bases). This CDR3 spans 15 amino acids. V lost 3 bases and J 2 bases, leaving 14 bases between the germline ends. The germline gives CDR1 MGHRA, CDR2 YSYEKL. The CDR3 DNA sequence: TGCGCCAGCAGCCATAGAAGGGGTTTAACCTACGAGCAGTACTTC. It translates to CASSHRRGLTYEQYF.

This clone was picked up a small number of times. V gene TRBV6-1 combines with J gene TRBJ1-5, with a possible D match to TRBD1 (5 bases). Trimming shortened V by 4 bases and J by 7 bases, and 23 bases separated the two germline ends. The CDR3 sequence is 17 residues long. Germline lookup yields CDR1 MNHNS and CDR2 SASEGT. CDR3 DNA: TGTGCCAGCAGTGCCTCGGTGAGCGCAGGGCTCGGGCAGCCCCAGCATTTT. Translating it yields CASSASVSAGLGQPQHF.

V usage is TRBV7-3 and J usage is TRBJ2-1; 8 positions match TRBD2. CDR1 is SGHTA, CDR2 FQGTGA, per germline. This CDR3 contains 15 residues. The J segment lost 0 bases and the V segment lost 5 bases, leaving 3 bases of the junction unmatched. The CDR3 loop is CASSVREDSYNEQFF. The CDR3 bases are TGTGCCAGCAGCGTGCGGGAGGACTCCTACAATGAGCAGTTCTTC.

This chain uses TRBV5-1 with TRBJ1-2; the D is unclear. The V end lost 4 bases, the J end lost 0 bases, and 10 bases lay between the germline ends. The length of the CDR3 is 14 residues. Germline values: CDR1 SGHRS, CDR2 YFSETQ. The chain's CDR3 is CASSQLQTNYGYTF. The CDR3 DNA is TGCGCCAGCAGCCAATTACAGACTAACTATGGCTACACCTTC.

This chain connects TRBV11-2 to TRBJ1-6; unclear D gene. The V and J ends lost 0 bases and 0 bases respectively, with 6 bases between them. The CDR3 sequence is 16 residues long. Per germline, CDR1 SGHAT and CDR2 FQNNGV. The CDR3 here is CASSLDTSSYNSPLHF. The CDR3 coding sequence is TGTGCCAGCAGCTTAGATACGAGCTCCTATAATTCACCCCTCCACTTT.

The V gene is TRBV19, the J gene TRBJ1-2; TRBD1 is a possible D gene (5 bases). Between the trimmed V and J ends, which lost 7 bases and 8 bases, there was a span of 14 bases. This CDR3 contains 12 residues. Germline CDR1 LNHDA, CDR2 SQIVND (reference sequence). The CDR3 bases are TGTGCCAGTACCCCGCGGGGCGGGGGCTACACCTTC. It is translated as CASTPRGGGYTF.

This chain joins TRBV3-1 (or the pseudogene TRBV3-2) and TRBJ1-2, with D perhaps TRBD1 (6 bases). The germline V gene encodes CDR1 LGHDT and CDR2 YNNKEL (reference sequence). V was pared by 3 bases and J by 0 bases, with 14 bases between. CDR3 length equals 16 residues. Written as DNA, the CDR3 is TGTGCCAGCAGCCAGCCGACAGGTTTGGCTAACTATGGCTACACCTTC. Encoded protein: CASSQPTGLANYGYTF.

As DNA, the CDR3 is TGCGCCAGCAGCCAAGATCGCAGGGGTTTTGAAAAACTGTTTTTT. This sequence encodes CASSQDRRGFEKLFF. The chain employs TRBV4-3 and TRBJ1-4; a possible D gene is TRBD1 (6 bases). The CDR3 covers 15 residues. Trimming stripped 0 bases from V and 7 bases from J, with 12 bases between. In germline, CDR1 is LGHNA, CDR2 YSLEER.

The chain employs TRBV11-2 and TRBJ1-2; the D gene is possibly TRBD1 (5 bases). CDR1 and CDR2 from the germline V gene are SGHAT and FQNNGV. The CDR3 has 13 residues. Trimming shortened V by 0 bases and J by 8 bases, and 10 bases separated the two germline ends. The CDR3 coding sequence is TGTGCCAGCAGCTTAGATGACAGACGGGGCTACACCTTC. Residues: CASSLDDRRGYTF. Complete variable domain (other parts from reference TRBV11-2 and TRBJ1-2): EAGVAQSPRYKIIEKRQSVAFWCNPISGHATLYWYQQILGQGPKLLIQFQNNGVVDDSQLPKDRFSAERLKGVDSTLKIQPAKLEDSAVYLCASSLDDRRGYTFGSGTRLTVV.

V is TRBV7-2 and J is TRBJ1-2; D uncertain. The CDR3 has 14 residues. Germline CDR1 SGHTA, CDR2 FQGNSA. Trimming shortened V by 2 bases and J by 6 bases, and 13 bases separated the two germline ends. The CDR3 DNA is TGTGCCAGCAGCTTACGGGGTCCCATTAATGGCTACACCTTC. This codes for CASSLRGPINGYTF.

The chain is built from TRBV7-7 and TRBJ2-3; tentative D call: TRBD2 (5 bases). The V end was cut by 1 base, the J end by 6 bases, with 17 bases between. Looked up from germline, CDR1 is SSHAT and CDR2 is FNYEAQ (reference sequence). This CDR3 is 16 amino acids long. CDR3 bases: TGTGCCAGCAGCTTAGGGACTGATGTCGGTTTGGATACGCAGTATTTT. Translating gives CASSLGTDVGLDTQYF. The variable domain in full, completed from reference TRBV7-7 and TRBJ2-3, reads GAGVSQSPRYKVTKRGQDVTLRCDPISSHATLYWYQQALGQGPEFLTYFNYEAQPDKSGLPSDRFSAERPEGSISTLTIQRTEQRDSAMYRCASSLGTDVGLDTQYFGPGTRLTVL.

CDR3 sequence reads: CASSPRETSGSGETQYF. In nucleotides, the CDR3 is TGTGCCAGCTCACCACGAGAGACTAGCGGGAGCGGTGAGACCCAGTACTTC. The genes are TRBV18 and TRBJ2-5, with 12 positions matching TRBD2. The germline gives CDR1 KGHSH, CDR2 LQKENI. The V and J ends lost 1 base and 5 bases, in that order; junction bases with no gene match: 8. The CDR3 covers 17 residues. Full variable domain (rest looked up from reference TRBV18 and TRBJ2-5): NAGVMQNPRHLVRRRGQEARLRCSPMKGHSHVYWYRQLPEEGLKFMVYLQKENIIDESGMPKERFSAEFPKEGPSILRIQQVVRGDSAAYFCASSPRETSGSGETQYFGPGTRLLVL.

This chain joins TRBV6-5 and TRBJ1-2; the match to TRBD1 covers 8 bases. This CDR3 has 14 amino acids. The germline V gene has CDR1 MNHEY and CDR2 SVGAGI. Trimming removed 6 bases from V and 5 bases from J; junction bases left unmatched: 8. The CDR3 nucleotides are TGTGCCAGCAGACCCGACAGGGGTTATTATGGCTACACCTTC. Translation: CASRPDRGYYGYTF.